This T cell receptor beta chain stems from a study of radiotherapy plus CTLA-4 blockade in lung cancer. Produced via immunoSEQ multiplex PCR; TCRdb's table is partial and in-frame only. The sample contains 49,000 or so clones, approximately 79% of which appear only once. Findings of the study overall: Increased serum interferon-beta after radiation also reportedly predicted response strongly.

The V gene lost 4 bases and the J gene lost 10 bases, with 13 bases spanning the gap. Germline loops: CDR1 SQVTM, CDR2 ANQGSEA. The CDR3 is 11 amino acids. This clone is medium-sized within its sample. Antigen unknown. This TCR came from a human donor with non-small cell lung cancer who had stable disease on radiotherapy plus ipilimumab. The source material was peripheral blood, sampled from a patient treated with radiotherapy plus ipilimumab. The J gene is TRBJ1-2, the V gene TRBV29-1; D remains unclear. This CDR3 reads CSVALDGYYTF. The CDR3 DNA is TGCAGCGTTGCCCTGGACGGATACTACACCTTC.